Below, 22 T cell receptor beta chains from the same sample are listed, as sequenced in a study of cytomegalovirus exposure and HLA in healthy donors. Use of 60 Vbeta and 13 Jbeta primers characterized the PCR. Measured with immunoSEQ multiplex PCR; TCRdb has only the in-frame clones, and not every one. The sample includes around 170,000 clones, approximately 81% of them seen just once. Material for sequencing was PBMCs. The receptors stem from a man aged 50 to 59 in good health and CMV-seropositive.

The chain's CDR3 is CASSEDRGREKLFF. The CDR3 DNA follows: TGTGCCAGCAGCGAGGACAGGGGGCGGGAAAAACTGTTTTTT. The gene calls are TRBV7-2 and TRBJ1-4; 11 positions match TRBD1. The germline gives CDR1 SGHTA, CDR2 FQGNSA. Losses at the gene ends were 5 bases for V and 8 bases for J; bases not matched to a gene: 4. The length of the CDR3 is 14 residues.

This sequence joins TRBV4-1 and TRBJ1-3, with D possibly being TRBD1 (5 bases). CDR1 is MGHRA and CDR2 is YSYEKL in the germline V gene. Trimming stripped 1 base from V and 3 bases from J, with 13 bases between. The CDR3 is 16 amino acids. CDR3 in DNA: TGCGCCAGCAGCCAAGGGGGGGGAGGGAGTGGAAACACCATATATTTT. This translates into CASSQGGGGSGNTIYF.

The V call is TRBV5-1, the J call TRBJ2-5; 8 bases match TRBD1. The V and J ends lost 4 bases and 0 bases, in that order; junction bases with no gene match: 11. Germline V gene data show CDR1 as SGHRS and CDR2 as YFSETQ. This CDR3 is built from 17 residues. This chain's CDR3 is CASSPGQGASDQETQYF. In nucleotides, the CDR3 is TGCGCCAGCAGCCCGGGGCAGGGGGCATCGGACCAAGAGACCCAGTACTTC. Looking up the rest from reference TRBV5-1 and TRBJ2-5 gives the full variable domain: KAGVTQTPRYLIKTRGQQVTLSCSPISGHRSVSWYQQTPGQGLQFLFEYFSETQRNKGNFPGRFSGRQFSNSRSEMNVSTLELGDSALYLCASSPGQGASDQETQYFGPGTRLLVL.

This rearrangement joins TRBV2 to TRBJ2-5, with 7 positions matching TRBD1. Trimming cost V 4 bases and J 3 bases; bases outside gene matches: 2. Per the germline V gene, CDR1 is SNHLY and CDR2 is FYNNEI. This CDR3 region has 13 residues. The CDR3 spells CASSVDRKETQYF. CDR3 sequence (DNA): TGTGCCAGCAGTGTGGACAGGAAAGAGACCCAGTACTTC.

The V gene is TRBV5-1, the J gene TRBJ1-1, with D perhaps TRBD1 (5 bases). Germline loops: CDR1 SGHRS, CDR2 YFSETQ. Trimming removed 1 base from V and 1 base from J, with 14 bases in between. This CDR3 spans 16 amino acids. The CDR3 reads CASSLHSPTANTEAFF. Written as DNA, the CDR3 is TGCGCCAGCAGCTTGCACTCGCCGACAGCGAACACTGAAGCTTTCTTT.

The gene calls are TRBV19 and TRBJ2-7; 8 bases match TRBD1. The CDR3 runs 13 residues. CDR1 is LNHDA and CDR2 is SQIVND in the germline V gene (reference sequence). Germline trimming cut 3 bases from V and 7 bases from J; bases unmatched to any gene: 5. The CDR3 sequence is CASSMQGAHEQYF. The CDR3 DNA sequence: TGTGCCAGTAGTATGCAGGGGGCGCATGAGCAGTACTTC.

This clone has a handful of counts. The chain is built from TRBV18 and TRBJ2-7, with 10 bases that match TRBD2. This CDR3 region has 18 residues. Germline V gives CDR1 KGHSH, CDR2 LQKENI. Losses at the gene ends were 3 bases for V and 0 bases for J; bases not matched to a gene: 11. The DNA for the CDR3 is TGTGCCAGCTCACCCCCGGGGCTAGCGGGGGCCCTCTCCTACGAGCAGTACTTC. Translated: CASSPPGLAGALSYEQYF.

The V call is TRBV6-1, the J call TRBJ1-1; D might be TRBD1 (6 bases). V was clipped by 7 bases and J by 1 base, with 10 bases between them. The V gene's germline CDR1 is MNHNS and CDR2 SASEGT. The CDR3 spans 13 residues. This chain's CDR3 is CASNLQGNTEAFF. CDR3 DNA sequence: TGTGCCAGCAATCTACAGGGGAACACTGAAGCTTTCTTT.

The V call is TRBV4-2, the J call TRBJ2-1, with 10 bases lining up with TRBD2. Germline-derived CDR1 and CDR2 are LGHNA and YNFKEQ. The CDR3 spans 17 residues. V lost 4 bases, J lost 2 bases, and 8 bases stayed unmatched. The CDR3 DNA follows: TGTGCCAGCAGCCCCCATAGCGGGGGGCGTACCTACAATGAGCAGTTCTTC. Its protein product is CASSPHSGGRTYNEQFF.

The chain joins TRBV28 to TRBJ1-5; 8 positions agree with TRBD1. The germline CDR1 and CDR2 sequences are MDHEN and SYDVKM. Trimming cost V 7 bases and J 0 bases; bases outside gene matches: 17. The CDR3 contains 19 residues. The DNA for the CDR3 is TGTGCCAGCATCCCACCCATCGGGGCAGGGGGCGATAGCAATCAGCCCCAGCATTTT. Translating gives CASIPPIGAGGDSNQPQHF.

CDR3: CASSINGLAREQYF. CDR3 nucleotides: TGTGCCAGTAGTATTAATGGTTTGGCACGCGAGCAGTACTTC. The chain has TRBV19 and TRBJ2-7, with D uncertain. The CDR3 is 14 amino acids. Per germline, CDR1 LNHDA and CDR2 SQIVND (reference sequence). V was shortened by 3 bases and J by 6 bases, with 15 bases between the two germline ends.

The chain couples TRBV7-6 to TRBJ2-5; TRBD2 aligns across 10 bases. V was pared by 0 bases and J by 7 bases, with 8 bases of the junction left unmatched. The germline gives CDR1 SGHVS, CDR2 FNYEAQ. This CDR3 has 16 residues. For the CDR3, the DNA is TGTGCCAGCAGCTTAGCCTCTCCAAGCGGGGGGGGGACCCAGTACTTC. Its protein is CASSLASPSGGGTQYF.

Comment on this clone: It is unclear where the CDR3 begins or ends on the DNA, so no DNA is shown, and the CDR3 is as TCRdb lists it. The V gene is TRBV21-1, the J gene TRBJ2-1; the table's D call of TRBD2 was not tested on the DNA. TRBV21-1 is labeled a pseudogene. The CDR3 comprises 14 residues, both ends counted. CDR3 protein: CASGDWARGNEQFF.

The chain joins TRBV5-1 to TRBJ1-1; TRBD1 matches 8 bases. CDR1 SGHRS and CDR2 YFSETQ come from the germline V gene. V shed 1 base, J shed 1 base, and the junction held 6 bases outside the gene matches. This CDR3 is 16 amino acids long. Here the CDR3 reads CASSLRWTGRNTEAFF. CDR3 bases: TGCGCCAGCAGCTTGCGATGGACAGGGCGGAACACTGAAGCTTTCTTT. Combining the CDR3 with reference TRBV5-1 and TRBJ1-1 gives the whole variable domain KAGVTQTPRYLIKTRGQQVTLSCSPISGHRSVSWYQQTPGQGLQFLFEYFSETQRNKGNFPGRFSGRQFSNSRSEMNVSTLELGDSALYLCASSLRWTGRNTEAFFGQGTRLTVV.

This sequence joins TRBV18 and TRBJ1-1; 7 positions match TRBD1. Unmatched junction bases numbered 7, after V lost 4 bases and J lost 5 bases. The CDR3 has 14 residues. CDR1 KGHSH and CDR2 LQKENI come from the germline V gene. The CDR3 bases are TGTGCCAGCTCACAGGGGGCTGGAGGGACTGAAGCTTTCTTT. This translates into CASSQGAGGTEAFF.

The chain employs TRBV28 and TRBJ2-1; perhaps TRBD2 as D (6 bases). Germline V gene data show CDR1 as MDHEN and CDR2 as SYDVKM. The CDR3 is 14 residues long. Trimming removed 5 bases at V and 4 bases at J, with 12 bases between. CDR3 sequence: CASSVADSYNEQFF. Here the CDR3 DNA reads TGTGCCAGCAGTGTAGCGGATTCTTACAATGAGCAGTTCTTC.

This sequence joins TRBV30 and TRBJ1-2; D unclear. The CDR3 runs 13 residues. The V end lost 3 bases, the J end lost 4 bases, and 12 bases lay between the germline ends. Germline CDR1 and CDR2: GTSNPN and SVGIG (reference sequence). The CDR3 region is CAWRMAGVYGYTF. In DNA, the CDR3 is TGTGCCTGGAGAATGGCCGGAGTCTATGGCTACACCTTC.

The V call is TRBV11-3, the J call TRBJ2-1; 7 bases map to TRBD1. Germline CDR1 SGHNT, CDR2 YENEEA. This CDR3 region has 15 residues. V shed 5 bases and J 6 bases; nucleotides not matched to a gene: 10. This chain's CDR3 is CASSQRDSPSNEQFF. CDR3 in DNA: TGTGCCAGCAGCCAGAGGGACAGTCCCAGCAATGAGCAGTTCTTC.

In DNA form, the CDR3 reads TGTGCCAGCAGCGGCGGTATTAAAAACATTCAGTACTTC. It translates to CASSGGIKNIQYF. This rearrangement joins TRBV5-6 to TRBJ2-4; D call uncertain. Between the trimmed V and J ends, which lost 4 bases and 4 bases, there was a span of 9 bases. The germline CDR1 and CDR2 sequences are SGHDT and YYEEEE. The CDR3 runs 13 residues.

The chain has TRBV5-5 and TRBJ1-5; possibly TRBD1 for D (6 bases). V gave up 4 bases and J gave up 5 bases, with 16 bases separating them. CDR1 is SGHKS and CDR2 is YYEKEE in the germline V gene (reference sequence). This CDR3 spans 15 amino acids. CDR3 DNA: TGTGCCAGCAGCCCCACACAGGGATGGGATCAGCCCCAGCATTTT. Residues: CASSPTQGWDQPQHF.

J is TRBJ1-1 and V is TRBV30, with D tentatively TRBD1 (6 bases). This CDR3 has 14 residues. Germline V gene data show CDR1 as GTSNPN and CDR2 as SVGIG (reference sequence). V lost 4 bases and J 5 bases, leaving 17 bases between the germline ends. The CDR3 spells CAWKIAQGRTEAFF. The CDR3 DNA reads as TGTGCCTGGAAGATAGCACAGGGAAGGACTGAAGCTTTCTTT.

J is TRBJ1-3 and V is TRBV28; TRBD1 matches at 10 bases. The germline CDR1 and CDR2 sequences are MDHEN and SYDVKM. With 4 bases clipped from V and 6 bases from J, the junction kept 9 bases outside the gene matches. This CDR3 has 16 amino acids. CDR3 sequence: CASSWTGGALSNTIYF. CDR3 nucleotide sequence: TGTGCCAGCAGTTGGACAGGGGGAGCCCTCTCAAACACCATATATTTT.